The 5 T cell receptor beta chains given below trace back to one sample, sequenced in a study of T cells in Graves' hyperthyroidism and ophthalmopathy. Amplification of TCR beta CDR3 regions was performed using RNA transcripts as template. HTBI primers were the set used in a first-round RT-PCR of the TCR CDR3. One entry per CDR3 protein results from TCRdb running MiXCR on the multiplex PCR reads. The sample lists approximately 610,000 distinct CDR3 sequences, over 15% seen once, with 18% in the top ten. The specimen was blood. Receptor source: a woman aged 18-29 years with Graves' hyperthyroidism.

J is TRBJ2-2 and V is TRBV19, with D uncertain. Germline CDR1 reads LNHDA; CDR2 reads SQIVND (reference sequence). V was cut by 4 bases and J by 0 bases, with 9 bases left in between. The CDR3 sequence is 15 residues long. CDR3 loop: CASSRGFANTGELFF. The DNA of the CDR3 is TGTGCCAGTAGTAGGGGATTCGCGAACACCGGGGAGCTGTTTTTT.

This clonotype came up many times. The rearrangement uses TRBV15 and TRBJ1-2; 9 bases are a match to TRBD1. Germline CDR1 and CDR2: LNHNV and YYDKDF (reference sequence). The V gene end was trimmed by 0 bases and the J gene end by 8 bases; junction bases not matched to a gene: 13. This CDR3 contains 17 residues. The DNA for the CDR3 is TGTGCCACCAGCAGAGAACTGGCCCGGACAGGGGAAGAGGGCTACACCTTC. Protein sequence: CATSRELARTGEEGYTF.

This sequence joins TRBV27 and TRBJ2-1, with 7 bases aligning to TRBD2. This CDR3 has 15 residues. With V trimmed by 1 base and J by 6 bases, 6 bases remained unmatched. Per germline, CDR1 MNHEY and CDR2 SMNVEV (reference sequence). The CDR3 spells CASSLLLARGNEQFF. CDR3 DNA: TGTGCCAGCAGTTTATTACTAGCGAGAGGCAATGAGCAGTTCTTC.

The V call is TRBV19, the J call TRBJ2-3; tentatively, D is TRBD2 (6 bases). Trimming took 6 bases from V and 6 from J, leaving 19 bases between them. From germline, CDR1 is LNHDA and CDR2 SQIVND (reference sequence). This CDR3 region has 15 residues. The DNA of the CDR3 is TGTGCCAGTAGCCCCCTCGGGAGCCCAAGGGATACGCAGTATTTT. Translation: CASSPLGSPRDTQYF.

This clonotype has just a few counts. This chain connects TRBV10-1 to TRBJ2-3; the D gene is possibly TRBD2 (5 bases). Germline V CDR1 and CDR2: WNHNN, SYGVQD (reference sequence). The germline V and J ends were trimmed by 5 bases and 1 base, with 13 bases remaining between them. This CDR3 has 15 residues. CDR3 nucleotides: TGCGCCAGCAGTCCGTCGCTTAGCGGCACAGATACGCAGTATTTT. As protein: CASSPSLSGTDTQYF.